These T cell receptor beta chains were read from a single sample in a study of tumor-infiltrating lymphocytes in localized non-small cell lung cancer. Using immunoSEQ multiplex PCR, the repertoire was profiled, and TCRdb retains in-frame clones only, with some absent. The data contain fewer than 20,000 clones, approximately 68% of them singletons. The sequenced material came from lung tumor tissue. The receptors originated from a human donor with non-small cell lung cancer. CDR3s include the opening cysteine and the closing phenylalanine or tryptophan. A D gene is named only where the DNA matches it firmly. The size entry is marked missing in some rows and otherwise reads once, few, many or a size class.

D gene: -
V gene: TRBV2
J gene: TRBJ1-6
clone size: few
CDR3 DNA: TGTGCCAGCAGAGAAACCGGCCCCAATTCACCCCTCCACTTT
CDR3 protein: CASRETGPNSPLHF

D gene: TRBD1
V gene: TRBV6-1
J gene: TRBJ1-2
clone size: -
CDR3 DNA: TGTGCCAGCAGTGACACCGGGACAGGGGAGGGCTACACCTTC
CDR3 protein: CASSDTGTGEGYTF

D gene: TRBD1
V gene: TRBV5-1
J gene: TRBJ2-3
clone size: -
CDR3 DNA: TGCGCCAGCAGCGGCAACCGGGACAGGGGCACAGATACGCAGTATTTT
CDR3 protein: CASSGNRDRGTDTQYF

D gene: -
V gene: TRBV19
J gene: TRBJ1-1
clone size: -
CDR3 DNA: TGTGCCAGTAGTATGCGACACCTAAACACTGAAGCTTTCTTT
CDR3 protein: CASSMRHLNTEAFF

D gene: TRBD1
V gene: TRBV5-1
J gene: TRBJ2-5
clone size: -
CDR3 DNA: TGCGCCAGCAGCTTGGATACAGGACAGGGCGAGACCCAGTACTTC
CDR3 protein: CASSLDTGQGETQYF

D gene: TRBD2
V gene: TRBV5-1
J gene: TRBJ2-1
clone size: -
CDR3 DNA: TGCGCCACCCGGACTAGCGGGGGGGCCAACAATGAGCAGTTCTTC
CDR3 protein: CATRTSGGANNEQFF

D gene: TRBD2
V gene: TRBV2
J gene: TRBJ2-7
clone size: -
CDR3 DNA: TGTGCCAGCAGACTAGCGTTTCAACCCTCCTACGAGCAGTACTTC
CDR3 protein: CASRLAFQPSYEQYF

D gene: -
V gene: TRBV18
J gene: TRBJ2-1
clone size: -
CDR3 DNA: TGTGCCAGCTCACCAGGGGGCGTTGTAGGCAATGAGCAGTTCTTC
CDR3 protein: CASSPGGVVGNEQFF

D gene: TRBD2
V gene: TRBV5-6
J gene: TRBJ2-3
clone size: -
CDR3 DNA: TGTGCCAGCAGCTTGGGACTAGCGGGCCACACAGATACGCAGTATTTT
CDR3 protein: CASSLGLAGHTDTQYF

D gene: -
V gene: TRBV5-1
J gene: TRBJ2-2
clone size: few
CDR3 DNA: TGCGCCAGCCTCCCGCAGCCTTCGAACACCGGGGAGCTGTTTTTT
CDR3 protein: CASLPQPSNTGELFF

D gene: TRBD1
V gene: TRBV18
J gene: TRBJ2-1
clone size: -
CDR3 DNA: TGTGCCAGCTCACCAGCGAAAACAGGGGGAGGAGATGAGCAGTTCTTC
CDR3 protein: CASSPAKTGGGDEQFF

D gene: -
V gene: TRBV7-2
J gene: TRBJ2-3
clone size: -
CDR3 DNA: TGTGCCAGCAGCTTTGGCACCTCTACGCAGTATTTT
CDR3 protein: CASSFGTSTQYF

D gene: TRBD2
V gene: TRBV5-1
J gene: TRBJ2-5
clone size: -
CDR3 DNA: TGCGCCAGCAGCTTCAGGAGCGGGGGGGCCGTCCAAGAGACCCAGTACTTC
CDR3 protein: CASSFRSGGAVQETQYF

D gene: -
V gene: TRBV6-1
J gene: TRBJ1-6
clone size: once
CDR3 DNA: TGTGCCAGCGCGCAGAGGATTAATAATTCACCCCTCCACTTT
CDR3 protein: CASAQRINNSPLHF

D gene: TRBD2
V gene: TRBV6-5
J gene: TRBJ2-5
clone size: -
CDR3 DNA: TGTGCCAGCAGCCGGACTAGCTTTCAAGAGACCCAGTACTTC
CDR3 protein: CASSRTSFQETQYF

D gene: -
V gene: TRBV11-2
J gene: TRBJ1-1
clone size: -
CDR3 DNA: TGTGCCAGCAGCTTAGTCGACACTGAAGCTTTCTTT
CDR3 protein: CASSLVDTEAFF

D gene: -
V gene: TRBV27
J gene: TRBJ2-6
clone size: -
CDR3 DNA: TGTGCCAGCAGTTTATGGGGTGGGGGGACTTCTGGGGCCAACGTCCTGACTTTC
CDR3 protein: CASSLWGGGTSGANVLTF

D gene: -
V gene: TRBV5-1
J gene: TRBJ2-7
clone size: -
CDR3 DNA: TGCGCCAGCAGCTTGGGGCCCGGTCGTGGGGACGGGGCCTACGAGCAGTACTTC
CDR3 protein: CASSLGPGRGDGAYEQYF

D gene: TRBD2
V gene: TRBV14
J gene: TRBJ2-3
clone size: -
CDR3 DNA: TGTGCCAGCAGCCAGATACCGGGACTAGCGGGAGTTGGGCAGTATTTT
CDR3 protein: CASSQIPGLAGVGQYF

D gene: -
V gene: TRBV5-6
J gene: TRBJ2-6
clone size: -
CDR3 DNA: TGTGCCAGCAGCTTCGGAGGGGGATTGTCTGGGGCCAACGTCCTGACTTTC
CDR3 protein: CASSFGGGLSGANVLTF

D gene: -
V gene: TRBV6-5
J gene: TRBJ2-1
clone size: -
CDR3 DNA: TGTGCCAGCAGCATCCCTAGCGCGAACAATGAGCAGTTCTTC
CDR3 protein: CASSIPSANNEQFF

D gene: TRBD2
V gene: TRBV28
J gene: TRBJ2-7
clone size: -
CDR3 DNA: TGTGCCAGCACCTTAGCGGGAGCGGGATACGAGCAGTACTTC
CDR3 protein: CASTLAGAGYEQYF

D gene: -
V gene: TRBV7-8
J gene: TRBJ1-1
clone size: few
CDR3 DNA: TGTGCCAGCAGCTTAGCGGGTCATAACACTGAAGCTTTCTTT
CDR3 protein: CASSLAGHNTEAFF

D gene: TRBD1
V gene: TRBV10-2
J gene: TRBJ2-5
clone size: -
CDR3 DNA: TGCGCCAGCGGATCCACAGGGGAGGAGACCCAGTACTTC
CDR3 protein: CASGSTGEETQYF

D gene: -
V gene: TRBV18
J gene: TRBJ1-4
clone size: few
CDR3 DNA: TGTGCCACCTCGATCCGGGATGAAAAACTGTTTTTT
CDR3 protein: CATSIRDEKLFF

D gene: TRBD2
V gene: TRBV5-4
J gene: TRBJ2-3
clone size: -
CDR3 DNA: TGTGCCAGCAGCTTGAGAGCTAGCGGGGATGGCGCAGATACGCAGTATTTT
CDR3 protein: CASSLRASGDGADTQYF

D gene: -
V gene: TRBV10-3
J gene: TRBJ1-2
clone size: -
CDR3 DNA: TGTGCCATCAGTGATTCTAGGGATAACTATGGCTACACCTTC
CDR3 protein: CAISDSRDNYGYTF

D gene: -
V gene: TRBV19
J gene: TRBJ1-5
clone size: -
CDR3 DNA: TGTGCCAGTAGTAAGCAGGGCAATCAGCCCCAGCATTTT
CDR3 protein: CASSKQGNQPQHF

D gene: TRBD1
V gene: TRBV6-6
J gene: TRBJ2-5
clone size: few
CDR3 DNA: TGTGCCAGCAGCTCCCGGGACAGGGGTCAAGAGACCCAGTACTTC
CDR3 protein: CASSSRDRGQETQYF

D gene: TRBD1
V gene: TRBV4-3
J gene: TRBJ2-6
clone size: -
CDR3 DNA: TGCGCCAGCAGCCCCAACCGACAGGGGTGGAGTTCTGGGGCCAACGTCCTGACTTTC
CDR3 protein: CASSPNRQGWSSGANVLTF

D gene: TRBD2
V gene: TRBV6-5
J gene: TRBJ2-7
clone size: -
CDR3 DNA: TGTGCCAGCAGTTGGTCTAGCGGGGGGACATACGAGCAGTACTTC
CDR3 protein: CASSWSSGGTYEQYF

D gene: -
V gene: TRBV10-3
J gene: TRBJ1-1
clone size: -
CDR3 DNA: TGTGCCATCAGTGAGTCTCCGGGAAGAGGGACTGAAGCTTTCTTT
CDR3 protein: CAISESPGRGTEAFF

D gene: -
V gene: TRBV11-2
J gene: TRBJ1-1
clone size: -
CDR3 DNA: TGTGCCAGCAGCTTCGAACCGGATGAAGCTTTCTTT
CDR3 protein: CASSFEPDEAFF

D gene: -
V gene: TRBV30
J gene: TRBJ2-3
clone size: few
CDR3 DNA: TGTGCCTGGAGTCCTTCTCTCGGGGCAGATACGCAGTATTTT
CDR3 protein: CAWSPSLGADTQYF

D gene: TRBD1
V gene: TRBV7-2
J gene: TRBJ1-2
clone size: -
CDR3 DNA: TGTGCCAGCAGCTTCCGACAGGGCTCCTATGGCTACACCTTC
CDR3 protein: CASSFRQGSYGYTF

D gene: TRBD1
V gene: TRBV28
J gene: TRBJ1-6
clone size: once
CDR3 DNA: TGTGCCAGCACAACCTCTGGACAGGGCTATAATTTACCCCTCCACTTT
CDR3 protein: CASTTSGQGYNLPLHF

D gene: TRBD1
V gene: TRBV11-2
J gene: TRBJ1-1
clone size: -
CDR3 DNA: TGTGCCAGCAGGGGCCAGGCCCAGGGGGCTGAAGCTTTCTTT
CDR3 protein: CASRGQAQGAEAFF

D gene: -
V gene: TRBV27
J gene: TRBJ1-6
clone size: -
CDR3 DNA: TGTGCCAGCAGTTTGTGGTCTAATTCACCCCTCCACTTT
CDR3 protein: CASSLWSNSPLHF

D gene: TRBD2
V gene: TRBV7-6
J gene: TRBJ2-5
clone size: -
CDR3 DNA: TGTGCCAGCAGCTTAGGGGGACTAGCCCAGGGGTACCAAGAGACCCAGTACTTC
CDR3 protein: CASSLGGLAQGYQETQYF

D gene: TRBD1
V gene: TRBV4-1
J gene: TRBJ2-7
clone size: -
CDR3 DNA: TGCGCCAGCAGCCAAAAAGCAACGTTGGGGCAGGGGGCCCACGAGCAGTACTTC
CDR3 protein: CASSQKATLGQGAHEQYF

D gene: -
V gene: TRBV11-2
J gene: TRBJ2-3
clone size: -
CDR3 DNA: TGTGCCAGCAGCTTAGAGTTCGCCAGAGATACGCAGTATTTT
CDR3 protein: CASSLEFARDTQYF

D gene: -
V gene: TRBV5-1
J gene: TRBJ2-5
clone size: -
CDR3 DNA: TGCGCCAGCAGCTTGGCCGGGTACAGCCAAGAGACCCAGTACTTC
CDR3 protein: CASSLAGYSQETQYF

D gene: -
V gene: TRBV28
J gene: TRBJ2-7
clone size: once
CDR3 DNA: TGTGCCAGCAGGAATAACTACGAGCAGTACTTC
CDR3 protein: CASRNNYEQYF

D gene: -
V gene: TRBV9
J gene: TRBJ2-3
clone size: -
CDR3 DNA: TGTGCCAGCAGCGCGGGGGCAGATACGCAGTATTTT
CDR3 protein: CASSAGADTQYF

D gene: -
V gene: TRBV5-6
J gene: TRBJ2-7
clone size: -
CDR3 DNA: TGTGCCAGCAGCTTAGGCTCTGGGTTTCGTGACGAGCAGTACTTC
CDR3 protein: CASSLGSGFRDEQYF

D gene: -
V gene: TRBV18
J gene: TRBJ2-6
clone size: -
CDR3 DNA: TGTGCCAGCTCACCAGGGGGTACCGGGGCCAACGTCCTGACTTTC
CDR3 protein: CASSPGGTGANVLTF

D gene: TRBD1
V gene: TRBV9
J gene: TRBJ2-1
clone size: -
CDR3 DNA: TGTGCCAGCAGCGTAGAGGGACAGGGGCGCAATGAGCAGTTCTTC
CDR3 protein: CASSVEGQGRNEQFF

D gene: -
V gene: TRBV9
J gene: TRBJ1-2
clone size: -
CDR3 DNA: TGTGCCAGCAGCTCCATGGGGCGCGACTATGGCTACACCTTC
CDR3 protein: CASSSMGRDYGYTF

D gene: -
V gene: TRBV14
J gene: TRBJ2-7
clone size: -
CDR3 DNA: TGTGCCAGCAGCCTAGACCCCACCTACGAGCAGTACTTC
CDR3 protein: CASSLDPTYEQYF

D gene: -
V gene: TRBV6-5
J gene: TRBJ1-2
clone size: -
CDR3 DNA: TGTGCCAGCAGTTACTCACAGGCGCCCTATGGCTACACCTTC
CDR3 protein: CASSYSQAPYGYTF